Listed here are 28 T cell receptor beta chains from one sample, sequenced in a study of spatial heterogeneity in lung cancer. TCRdb re-analysed the 5' RACE reads in MiXCR, keeping a single row per CDR3 protein. The sample lists roughly 79,000 distinct CDR3 sequences; about 8% were seen once. Time point: sample taken at primary tumor resection. Sample: PBMCs, taken at surgery. These receptors were collected from a male donor with early-stage non-small cell lung cancer.

This clonotype was observed a few times. The chain couples TRBV19 to TRBJ1-2; 9 bases are a match to TRBD1. There are 15 residues in the CDR3. From germline, CDR1 is LNHDA and CDR2 SQIVND (reference sequence). Trimming removed 2 bases from V and 4 bases from J; junction bases left unmatched: 5. The CDR3 DNA sequence: TGTGCCAGTAGTATATCTACAGGGGGCAGCTATGGCTACACCTTC. Encoded protein: CASSISTGGSYGYTF.

V is TRBV20-1 and J is TRBJ2-7, with unresolved D. V dropped 1 base and J dropped 0 bases, with 13 bases sitting between them. The CDR3 loop spans 15 amino acids. The V gene's germline CDR1 is DFQATT and CDR2 SNEGSKA (reference sequence). The CDR3 bases are TGCAGTGCTAGAGGTTCTGGCCGGAGCTCCTACGAGCAGTACTTC. Translating gives CSARGSGRSSYEQYF.

This clonotype was seen many times. This sequence joins TRBV29-1 and TRBJ1-2; D is unresolved. V lost 2 bases and J 2 bases, leaving 9 bases between the germline ends. CDR1 and CDR2 (germline): SQVTM, ANQGSEA. The CDR3 runs 13 residues. CDR3 residues: CSVEPTGNYGYTF. The CDR3 nucleotides read TGCAGCGTTGAACCGACGGGGAACTATGGCTACACCTTC.

In its sample, this clonotype was seen a few times. The chain carries TRBV27 and TRBJ1-1; D call uncertain. Trimming removed 4 bases at V and 0 bases at J, with 9 bases between. CDR1 is MNHEY and CDR2 is SMNVEV in the germline V gene (reference sequence). This CDR3 has 14 amino acids. CDR3 sequence reads: CASSSPLLNTEAFF. In nucleotides, the CDR3 is TGTGCCAGCAGTTCACCCCTACTGAACACTGAAGCTTTCTTT.

This clonotype was recorded at least ten times. The V gene is TRBV7-8, the J gene TRBJ2-6; TRBD2 aligns across 7 bases. V was clipped by 6 bases and J by 4 bases; unmatched bases: 9. CDR3 length equals 16 residues. CDR1 and CDR2 from the germline V gene are SGHVS and FQNEAQ. The CDR3 region is CASRVSGASGANVLTF. The CDR3 DNA reads TGTGCCAGCAGAGTCAGCGGGGCATCGGGGGCCAACGTCCTGACTTTC.

This clonotype was counted at least ten times. The rearrangement links TRBV10-3 to TRBJ2-3; TRBD2 matches 8 bases. Per germline, CDR1 ENHRY and CDR2 SYGVKD. The CDR3 runs 13 residues. After removal of 8 bases from V and 4 bases from J, the junction contained 5 bases not matched to a gene. CDR3 protein: CAILGTRADTQYF. The CDR3 DNA reads TGTGCCATCCTTGGGACTAGGGCAGATACGCAGTATTTT.

This clonotype was seen only a few times. The genes are TRBV11-1 and TRBJ2-1; D may be TRBD2 (6 bases). CDR1 is SGHAT, CDR2 FQDESV, per germline (reference sequence). The CDR3 loop spans 16 amino acids. The germline V and J ends were trimmed by 4 bases and 0 bases, with 13 bases remaining between them. This CDR3 is CASSSRTTTSYNEQFF. The CDR3 bases are TGTGCCAGCAGCTCCCGGACTACAACCTCCTACAATGAGCAGTTCTTC.

This clonotype has ten or more counts. This chain connects TRBV29-1 to TRBJ2-6, with unresolved D. The CDR3 consists of 16 residues. V lost 1 base and J 1 base, leaving 11 bases between the germline ends. From germline, CDR1 is SQVTM and CDR2 ANQGSEA. The DNA of the CDR3 is TGCAGCGTTGAAGGGGATAAGATTTCTGGGGCCAACGTCCTGACTTTC. Residues: CSVEGDKISGANVLTF.

This clonotype was observed at least ten times. The CDR3 spells CASSLVNHGYTF. The CDR3 nucleotides read TGTGCCAGCAGCTTAGTCAATCATGGCTACACCTTC. The rearrangement links TRBV7-2 to TRBJ1-2; D gene uncertain. The CDR3 consists of 12 residues. Between the trimmed V and J ends, which lost 1 base and 6 bases, there was a span of 6 bases. Germline assignment: CDR1 SGHTA and CDR2 FQGNSA.

This clonotype was seen a few times. The chain employs TRBV20-1 and TRBJ1-6; D is unresolved. The length of the CDR3 is 14 residues. V was cut by 3 bases and J by 8 bases, with 14 bases left in between. Germline-derived CDR1 and CDR2 are DFQATT and SNEGSKA (reference sequence). The CDR3 DNA is TGCAGTGCTAGGGCTCTTAGGTGGGATTCACCCCTCCACTTT. Its protein is CSARALRWDSPLHF.

To note about this clonotype: This may arise from a read error, as a much more abundant clone is one base away. This chain joins TRBV29-1 and TRBJ1-1; no reliable D call. Germline loops: CDR1 SQVTM, CDR2 ANQGSEA. Trimming pared 7 bases from V and 7 bases from J, leaving 16 bases between. CDR3 size: 12 residues. CDR3 DNA: TGCAGCGCCACTCCGGGGTGGCGTGAAGCTTTCTTT. This translates into CSATPGWREAFF.

This sequence joins TRBV7-3 and TRBJ2-3, with unresolved D. Germline V gives CDR1 SGHTA, CDR2 FQGTGA. The V and J ends lost 1 base and 8 bases respectively, with 13 bases between them. The CDR3 totals 14 residues. The CDR3 here is CASSLIGNTGTQYF. DNA for the CDR3: TGTGCCAGCAGCTTAATAGGGAATACTGGTACGCAGTATTTT.

This clonotype was recorded at least ten times. V gene TRBV20-1 combines with J gene TRBJ2-3, with a weak D call TRBD2 (6 bases). V lost 2 bases to trimming and J lost 4 bases, with 16 bases between them. CDR1 and CDR2 (germline): DFQATT, SNEGSKA (reference sequence). This CDR3 has 15 residues. The CDR3 nucleotides read TGCAGTGCTAGACCGGGACTGCGGGGACCAGATACGCAGTATTTT. Translating gives CSARPGLRGPDTQYF.

The gene calls are TRBV7-8 and TRBJ1-4; no clear D gene. The germline V gene encodes CDR1 SGHVS and CDR2 FQNEAQ. V was shortened by 5 bases and J by 8 bases, with 15 bases between the two germline ends. The CDR3 has 14 amino acids. The CDR3 DNA is TGTGCCAGCAGCAGCGCGTTACTTTGGGAAAAACTGTTTTTT. It specifies CASSSALLWEKLFF.

This clonotype was observed at least ten times. The J gene is TRBJ2-7, the V gene TRBV29-1; 9 nucleotides align to TRBD1. V gave up 7 bases and J gave up 6 bases; unmatched junction bases: 4. CDR3 length: 11 amino acids. Germline CDR1 is SQVTM and CDR2 is ANQGSEA. CDR3 DNA: TGCAGCGCAGCGACAGGGGGCGAGCAGTACTTC. It yields the protein CSAATGGEQYF.

The chain employs TRBV6-2 or TRBV6-3 and TRBJ2-1, with 8 bases fitting TRBD1. The CDR3 spans 20 residues. Trimming cost V 4 bases and J 8 bases; bases outside gene matches: 25. Germline CDR1 reads MNHEY; CDR2 reads SVGEGT. CDR3 residues: CASSSRRQGTGGSFRDEQFF. In DNA form, the CDR3 reads TGTGCCAGCAGTTCGCGTCGACAGGGGACAGGCGGGTCATTTAGGGATGAGCAGTTCTTC.

This rearrangement joins TRBV12-3 or TRBV12-4 to TRBJ1-3; no reliable D call. The length of the CDR3 is 14 residues. V lost 7 bases to trimming and J lost 1 base, with 11 bases between them. This chain's CDR3 is CASNAQQSGNTIYF. For the CDR3, the DNA is TGTGCCAGCAATGCCCAGCAGTCTGGAAACACCATATATTTT.

The table lists this clonotype with many counts. This sequence joins TRBV29-1 and TRBJ2-2, with D perhaps TRBD1 (6 bases). V shed 3 bases and J shed 0 bases, with 14 bases lying between them. Per germline, CDR1 SQVTM and CDR2 ANQGSEA. The CDR3 totals 16 residues. CDR3 nucleotides: TGCAGCGTTGATTGGCGTGGGGGCACGAACACCGGGGAGCTGTTTTTT. It specifies CSVDWRGGTNTGELFF.

This clonotype was seen many times. The chain links TRBV7-9 to TRBJ1-5; no definite D call. This CDR3 spans 14 amino acids. The V and J ends lost 5 bases and 0 bases respectively, with 8 bases between them. Germline V lookup: CDR1 SEHNR, CDR2 FQNEAQ (reference sequence). CDR3 sequence: CASSPDHSNQPQHF. The CDR3 DNA reads as TGTGCCAGCAGCCCGGACCATAGCAATCAGCCCCAGCATTTT.

This clonotype was detected many times. This chain joins TRBV24-1 and TRBJ2-3; a possible D gene is TRBD2 (5 bases). The germline V and J ends were trimmed by 2 bases and 3 bases, with 14 bases remaining between them. CDR1 is KGHDR, CDR2 SFDVKD, per germline. CDR3 length: 16 residues. The CDR3 reads CATSDSFGLMTDTQYF. The CDR3 DNA reads TGTGCCACCAGTGATTCCTTTGGACTGATGACAGATACGCAGTATTTT.

This clonotype appeared a few times. The chain links TRBV5-6 to TRBJ1-5, with 8 bases lining up with TRBD1. The CDR3 length is 16 residues. Germline V gives CDR1 SGHDT, CDR2 YYEEEE. V shed 4 bases, J shed 1 base, and the junction held 7 bases outside the gene matches. The CDR3 coding sequence is TGTGCCAGCAGCCGAATCGGACAGGGAAGCAATCAGCCCCAGCATTTT. Translated: CASSRIGQGSNQPQHF.

This clonotype was recorded many times. The chain employs TRBV5-1 and TRBJ1-1; D is ambiguous. The V gene's germline CDR1 is SGHRS and CDR2 YFSETQ. The CDR3 runs 14 residues. V was pared by 4 bases and J by 2 bases, with 12 bases between. CDR3 bases: TGCGCCAGCAGCCCCGGACGGACTAACACTGAAGCTTTCTTT. As protein: CASSPGRTNTEAFF.

Concerning this clonotype itself: A clone one base away is much larger, so this may be a read error. No conserved phenylalanine or tryptophan ends this CDR3, so it is likely a read error. The gene calls are TRBV10-3 and TRBJ2-5; a weak D match, TRBD1 (5 bases). Germline V gene lookup returns CDR1 ENHRY and CDR2 SYGVKD. The CDR3 contains 12 residues. V was clipped by 8 bases and J by 3 bases, with 10 bases between them. CDR3 in DNA: TGTGCCATCGCGACAGAAAAAGAGACCCAGTACTTG. Its protein product is CAIATEKETQYL.

This clonotype was recorded a few times. The chain is built from TRBV27 and TRBJ2-2, with D unclear. Germline V CDR1 and CDR2: MNHEY, SMNVEV (reference sequence). The CDR3 is 14 amino acids. The V and J ends lost 3 bases and 2 bases respectively, with 7 bases between them. The CDR3 coding sequence is TGTGCCAGCAGTTTTGGAACTAACACCGGGGAGCTGTTTTTT. This translates into CASSFGTNTGELFF.

The table lists this clonotype with many counts. The CDR3 reads CAIQGSGNQPQHF. CDR3 bases: TGTGCCATCCAGGGGTCTGGCAATCAGCCCCAGCATTTT. V gene TRBV24-1 combines with J gene TRBJ1-5, with D tentatively TRBD1 (6 bases). This CDR3 contains 13 residues. Trimming shortened V by 11 bases and J by 2 bases, and 12 bases separated the two germline ends. Germline assignment: CDR1 KGHDR and CDR2 SFDVKD.

The sample holds many counts of this clonotype. This chain links TRBV7-2 with TRBJ2-3; D is uncertain. Trimming removed 4 bases from V and 8 bases from J, with 13 bases in between. CDR1 and CDR2 from the germline V gene are SGHTA and FQGNSA. The CDR3 is 13 residues long. The CDR3, as DNA: TGTGCCAGCAGCTCTCTAGACCGACCTACGCAGTATTTT. Its protein product is CASSSLDRPTQYF.

This clonotype was detected only a few times. This chain uses TRBV11-2 with TRBJ2-1, with 8 bases aligning to TRBD2. This CDR3 has 12 amino acids. Germline trimming cut 4 bases from V and 9 bases from J; bases unmatched to any gene: 2. Germline V gene lookup returns CDR1 SGHAT and CDR2 FQNNGV. The CDR3 nucleotides read TGTGCCAGCAGCTACGCGGGGGGTGAGCAGTTCTTC. Translating gives CASSYAGGEQFF. The complete variable domain, with remaining parts taken from reference TRBV11-2 and TRBJ2-1, reads EAGVAQSPRYKIIEKRQSVAFWCNPISGHATLYWYQQILGQGPKLLIQFQNNGVVDDSQLPKDRFSAERLKGVDSTLKIQPAKLEDSAVYLCASSYAGGEQFFGPGTRLTVL.

This clonotype was observed many times. The chain recombines TRBV7-9 with TRBJ1-5; the D gene is possibly TRBD1 (6 bases). This CDR3 is built from 15 residues. V was clipped by 5 bases and J by 5 bases, with 16 bases between them. The germline CDR1 and CDR2 sequences are SEHNR and FQNEAQ (reference sequence). The CDR3 DNA sequence: TGTGCCAGCAGCAACCTAGACAGGCCATATCAGCCCCAGCATTTT. It codes for CASSNLDRPYQPQHF. The full variable domain, completed using reference TRBV7-9 and TRBJ1-5, is DTGVSQNPRHKITKRGQNVTFRCDPISEHNRLYWYRQTLGQGPEFLTYFQNEAQLEKSRLLSDRFSAERPKGSFSTLEIQRTEQGDSAMYLCASSNLDRPYQPQHFGDGTRLSIL.